The TCR beta chain under discussion was sequenced for a study of blood T cell repertoires in COVID-19. Study background: Both acute and convalescent COVID-19 samples were obtained from the United States, Italy and Spain. Sample material is recorded as cDNA or gDNA derived from T cells, B-cell-depleted T cells, or PBMCs.

How the authors handled the data: Amplified reference gene primers provided the basis for estimating nucleated cell counts. Generated by immunoSEQ multiplex PCR, the TCRdb table keeps only in-frame clones and is missing some. The V and J calls and clone size were taken over from that table, and D and trimming were inferred from the DNA. The data contain about 130,000 clones, roughly 74% of them singletons. From germline, CDR1 is SGDLS and CDR2 YYNGEE. This CDR3 is built from 15 residues. The J segment lost 3 bases and the V segment lost 0 bases, leaving 2 bases of the junction unmatched. This TCR was recovered from a man aged 55-75 years with acute or convalescent COVID-19. The rearrangement uses TRBV9 and TRBJ2-1; TRBD2 aligns across 8 bases. Specimen: peripheral blood. DNA of the CDR3: TGTGCCAGCAGCGTAGGCGGGGGGTACTACAATGAGCAGTTCTTC. Its protein product is CASSVGGGYYNEQFF.